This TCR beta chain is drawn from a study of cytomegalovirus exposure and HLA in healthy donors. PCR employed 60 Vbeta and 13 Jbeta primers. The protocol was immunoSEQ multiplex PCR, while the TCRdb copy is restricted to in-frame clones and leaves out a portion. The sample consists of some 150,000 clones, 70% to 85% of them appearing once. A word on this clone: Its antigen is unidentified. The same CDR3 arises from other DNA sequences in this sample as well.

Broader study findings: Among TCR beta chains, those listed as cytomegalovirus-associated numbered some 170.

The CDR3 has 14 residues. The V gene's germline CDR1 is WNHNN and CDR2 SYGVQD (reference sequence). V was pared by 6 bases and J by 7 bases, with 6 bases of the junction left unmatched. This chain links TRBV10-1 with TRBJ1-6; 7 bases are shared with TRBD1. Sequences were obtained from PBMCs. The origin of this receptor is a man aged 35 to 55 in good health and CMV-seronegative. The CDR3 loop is CASSAGTVNSPLHF. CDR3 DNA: TGCGCCAGCAGCGCCGGGACAGTAAATTCACCCCTCCACTTT.